This T cell receptor (beta chain) was found in a study of cytomegalovirus exposure and HLA in healthy donors. Study in general: Prior work identified under 130 million unique TCR beta sequences in about 179 million T cells. Study-level points and caveats: Likely technical artifact: a cluster of highly shared sequence variants. The study designated some 180 TCR beta chains cytomegalovirus-associated.

As for this clone: Antigen: not known.

The V segment lost 5 bases and the J segment 0 bases; nucleotides outside the gene matches: 9. Germline assignment: CDR1 MNHEY and CDR2 SMNVEV (reference sequence). This CDR3 is built from 17 residues. PCR used 60 Vbeta primers and 13 Jbeta primers. Here immunoSEQ multiplex PCR was the method, and the copy in TCRdb shows in-frame clones only, minus some. The profile covers about 120,000 clones, with approximately 81% appearing a single time and less than 2.5% taken by the ten largest. The sequencing input was PBMCs. The V gene is TRBV27, the J gene TRBJ2-1; 8 bases agree with TRBD2. This receptor was obtained from a middle-aged woman in good health and CMV-seronegative. The CDR3 DNA reads as TGTGCCAGCAGTGCGACCCCGAGCGGGAGCTCCTACAATGAGCAGTTCTTC. It codes for CASSATPSGSSYNEQFF.